Listed below are T cell receptor beta chains from one sample, sequenced in a study of T cells in Graves' hyperthyroidism and ophthalmopathy. A single record per CDR3 protein comes from TCRdb applying MiXCR to the multiplex PCR reads. The sample comprises fewer than 400,000 distinct CDR3 sequences, more than 12% of which are singletons, and around 27% rests with the top ten. What was sequenced was blood. The receptor set was obtained from a middle-aged man with Graves' ophthalmopathy. The CDR3 runs from the conserved cysteine through the conserved F or W. D genes are given only for firm matches. Not all rows give a size; the values are once, few, many and, for expanded clones, a class.

cdr3_nt: TGTGCCATCAGTGCCTCTCTGGGCAGGTTGAGCTCTGGAAACACCATATATTTT; cdr3_aa: CAISASLGRLSSGNTIYF; v_call: TRBV10-3; clone_size: .; d_call: .; j_call: TRBJ1-3
cdr3_nt: TGTGCCAGCAGTTACGAGGAAGGGGGCGGCTATGGCTACACCTTC; cdr3_aa: CASSYEEGGGYGYTF; v_call: TRBV6-5; clone_size: .; d_call: TRBD1; j_call: TRBJ1-2
cdr3_nt: TGTGCCAGCAGTCCTCCGACAGGGTGGAAGACTGAAGCTTTCTTT; cdr3_aa: CASSPPTGWKTEAFF; v_call: TRBV11-3; clone_size: .; d_call: TRBD1; j_call: TRBJ1-1
cdr3_nt: TGTGCCTGGAGTGATGGACTAGCGGGTGCCGACTCCTACAATGAGCAGTTCTTC; cdr3_aa: CAWSDGLAGADSYNEQFF; v_call: TRBV30; clone_size: many; d_call: TRBD2; j_call: TRBJ2-1
cdr3_nt: TGTGCCATCAGTGAGTCGACTCGGCGGAACTACGAGCAGTACTTC; cdr3_aa: CAISESTRRNYEQYF; v_call: TRBV10-3; clone_size: .; d_call: .; j_call: TRBJ2-7
cdr3_nt: TGTGCCAGCAGTATCCCCGTGGTGGGCGGCGGTTACACTGAAGCTTTCTTT; cdr3_aa: CASSIPVVGGGYTEAFF; v_call: TRBV28; clone_size: many; d_call: .; j_call: TRBJ1-1
cdr3_nt: TGTGCCAGCAGTTCACTAGCTACATCCACAGATACGCAGTATTTT; cdr3_aa: CASSSLATSTDTQYF; v_call: TRBV2; clone_size: many; d_call: .; j_call: TRBJ2-3
cdr3_nt: TGTGCCAGCAGTCGCGGGACTAGCGGGGCCGAAGAGACCCAGTACTTC; cdr3_aa: CASSRGTSGAEETQYF; v_call: TRBV28; clone_size: many; d_call: TRBD2; j_call: TRBJ2-5
cdr3_nt: TGTGCCAGTAGTATAGAGAGGTCGACCCAGTACTTC; cdr3_aa: CASSIERSTQYF; v_call: TRBV19; clone_size: .; d_call: .; j_call: TRBJ2-5
cdr3_nt: TGTGCCAGCAAAGAAGGCGGTGGTTCCCAAGACACCATATATTTT; cdr3_aa: CASKEGGGSQDTIYF; v_call: TRBV2; clone_size: few; d_call: .; j_call: TRBJ1-3
cdr3_nt: TGTGCCAGCATCTTTTATGGGTCGCGCAATGAGCAGTTCTTC; cdr3_aa: CASIFYGSRNEQFF; v_call: TRBV7-9; clone_size: .; d_call: .; j_call: TRBJ2-1